This is a list of T cell receptor beta chains from one sample in a study of human T cells and chemical hapten exposure. MiXCR was run by TCRdb on the RACE reads, yielding one entry per CDR3 protein. The sample has approximately 68,000 distinct CDR3 sequences, 7.5% to 9.5% seen once; the top ten hold about 3.5%. The sample was whole blood, taken in connection with sensitization to the hapten diphenylcyclopropenone (DPC). These receptors were taken from a woman aged 45-65 years with alopecia areata. Some clones in this sample may be carry-over from other donors' samples. Both conserved end residues are part of each CDR3. D genes are given only for firm matches. Only part of the rows carry a size: once, few, many, or a class if the clone is expanded.

13,.,many,TRBJ2-3,TRBV7-2,CASSSGITDTQYF,TGTGCCAGCAGTTCAGGGATCACAGATACGCAGTATTTT
13,.,.,TRBJ1-2,TRBV5-4,CASSFSLGSIYTF,TGTGCCAGCAGCTTCTCCTTAGGCAGTATCTACACCTTC
14,TRBD1,many,TRBJ1-2,TRBV9,CASTRDRADYGYTF,TGTGCCAGCACCCGGGACAGGGCGGACTATGGCTACACCTTC
18,.,many,TRBJ1-5,TRBV12-3/TRBV12-4,CASSLRSGPRYSNQPQHF,TGTGCCAGCAGTTTAAGGTCGGGGCCCCGCTATAGCAATCAGCCCCAGCATTTT
16,TRBD2,many,TRBJ2-7,TRBV13,CASSLGTSGISYEQYF,TGTGCCAGCAGCCTGGGGACTAGCGGGATATCCTACGAGCAGTACTTC
14,.,many,TRBJ1-1,TRBV20-1,CSASRADMNTEAFF,TGCAGTGCTAGCCGGGCAGACATGAACACTGAAGCTTTCTTT
14,TRBD1,many,TRBJ1-1,TRBV18,CASSPGTDANEAFF,TGTGCCAGCTCACCGGGGACAGACGCGAATGAAGCTTTCTTT
15,TRBD2,.,TRBJ2-1,TRBV29-1,CSVEIAGGSGREQFF,TGCAGCGTTGAAATAGCGGGAGGGTCCGGGCGAGAGCAGTTCTTC
16,.,.,TRBJ2-7,TRBV11-2,CASSPTQTGQCSEQYF,TGTGCCAGCAGCCCTACCCAGACAGGCCAATGCAGCGAGCAGTACTTC
16,.,.,TRBJ1-5,TRBV6-2/TRBV6-3,CASSYMTLAGNQPQHF,TGTGCCAGCAGTTACATGACTTTAGCGGGCAATCAGCCCCAGCATTTT
14,.,few,TRBJ2-3,TRBV20-1,CSAREGTFTDTQYF,TGCAGTGCTAGAGAGGGGACTTTCACAGATACGCAGTATTTT
13,.,.,TRBJ1-2,TRBV5-6,CASSDRSLRGYTF,TGTGCCAGCAGCGACAGGTCGCTTCGGGGCTACACCTTC
14,.,few,TRBJ1-6,TRBV9,CASSVVGLDSPLHF,TGTGCCAGCAGCGTAGTGGGACTCGATTCACCCCTCCACTTT
15,.,.,TRBJ1-6,TRBV27,CASSTPRVPNSPLHF,TGTGCCAGCAGTACCCCCAGGGTTCCCAATTCACCCCTCCACTTT
14,TRBD2,many,TRBJ2-4,TRBV7-2,CASSGGLAATIQYF,TGTGCCAGCAGCGGGGGACTAGCGGCGACCATTCAGTACTTC
14,.,many,TRBJ1-1,TRBV10-3,CATSPIDMNTEAFF,TGTGCCACTTCGCCAATTGATATGAACACTGAAGCTTTCTTT
15,TRBD1,.,TRBJ1-4,TRBV5-4,CASSRRTGRGEKLFF,TGTGCCAGCAGCCGGAGGACAGGGCGGGGTGAAAAACTGTTTTTT
15,.,many,TRBJ1-6,TRBV14,CASSQVVTPRSPLHF,TGTGCCAGCAGCCAAGTTGTCACCCCAAGGTCACCCCTCCACTTT
13,TRBD1,few,TRBJ1-2,TRBV6-2/TRBV6-3,CASRWTGDYGYTF,TGTGCCAGCAGATGGACAGGGGACTATGGCTACACCTTC
15,.,few,TRBJ2-2,TRBV12-3/TRBV12-4,CASSFRHPLGGELFF,TGTGCCAGCAGTTTTAGGCACCCCCTGGGCGGGGAGCTGTTTTTT
15,TRBD2,.,TRBJ2-5,TRBV5-1,CASSLVASGGETQYF,TGCGCCAGCAGCTTGGTAGCTAGCGGAGGGGAGACCCAGTACTTC
16,TRBD2,.,TRBJ2-1,TRBV6-2/TRBV6-3,CASSYTAGRAYNEQFF,TGTGCCAGCAGTTACACAGCGGGGAGGGCTTACAATGAGCAGTTCTTC
15,.,many,TRBJ1-6,TRBV12-3/TRBV12-4,CASSGGLGVNSPLHF,TGTGCCAGCAGTGGGGGACTGGGGGTCAATTCACCCCTCCACTTT
12,.,many,TRBJ1-3,TRBV11-3,CASKGVGNTIYF,TGTGCCAGCAAAGGGGTTGGAAACACCATATATTTT
11,.,few,TRBJ1-5,TRBV20-1,CSAGGGQPQHF,TGCAGTGCGGGGGGGGGCCAGCCCCAGCATTTT
17,TRBD1,.,TRBJ2-2,TRBV9,CASSVEGAGLRTGELFF,TGTGCCAGCAGCGTAGAGGGGGCAGGGCTGAGAACCGGGGAGCTGTTTTTT